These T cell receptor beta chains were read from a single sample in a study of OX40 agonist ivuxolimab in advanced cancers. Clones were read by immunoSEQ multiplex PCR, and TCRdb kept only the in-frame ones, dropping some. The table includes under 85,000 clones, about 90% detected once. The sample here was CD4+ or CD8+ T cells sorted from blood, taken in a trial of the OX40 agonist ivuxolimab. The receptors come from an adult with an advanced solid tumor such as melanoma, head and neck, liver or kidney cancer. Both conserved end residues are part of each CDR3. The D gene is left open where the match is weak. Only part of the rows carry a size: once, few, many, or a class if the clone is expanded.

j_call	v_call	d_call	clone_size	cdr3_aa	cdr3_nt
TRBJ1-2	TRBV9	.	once	CASSAYTGSDGYTF	TGTGCCAGCAGCGCTTATACAGGGTCCGATGGCTACACCTTC
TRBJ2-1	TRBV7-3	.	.	CATPGGGRGSSYNEQFF	TGTGCCACCCCAGGGGGCGGGAGGGGTAGCTCCTACAATGAGCAGTTCTTC
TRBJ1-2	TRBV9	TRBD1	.	CASSVGTGGPTGYGYTF	TGTGCCAGCAGCGTAGGAACAGGGGGCCCCACCGGCTATGGCTACACCTTC
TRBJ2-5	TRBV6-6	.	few	CASGRGRAYETQYF	TGTGCCAGCGGCAGGGGGAGGGCCTACGAGACCCAGTACTTC
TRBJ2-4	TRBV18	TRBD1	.	CASSPRQGARDIQYF	TGTGCCAGCTCACCACGACAGGGTGCGAGGGACATTCAGTACTTC
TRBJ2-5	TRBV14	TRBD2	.	CASSIRLAGKETQYF	TGTGCCAGCAGCATTCGACTAGCGGGGAAAGAGACCCAGTACTTC
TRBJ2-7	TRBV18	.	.	CASSPGTDEQYF	TGTGCCAGCTCACCGGGGACGGACGAGCAGTACTTC
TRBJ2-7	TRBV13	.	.	CASSSSSFSYEQYF	TGTGCCAGCAGTTCTTCTAGCTTTTCTTACGAGCAGTACTTC
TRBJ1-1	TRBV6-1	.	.	CASSPLGTYWAFF	TGTGCCAGCAGTCCTTTGGGAACCTATTGGGCTTTCTTT
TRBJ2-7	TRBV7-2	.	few	CASSFASGSYEQYF	TGTGCCAGCAGCTTCGCCTCAGGATCCTACGAGCAGTACTTC